The rows below give T cell receptor beta chains drawn from one sample of a study of T cell responses to AZD1222 COVID-19 vaccine. Repertoires were generated with immunoSEQ multiplex PCR, while TCRdb's copy carries only in-frame clones and drops some. The repertoire holds 160,000 or so clones, 85% to 95% seen once, with less than 3% in the top ten. The sample in question was peripheral blood, obtained on day 0 of AZD1222 vaccination. Source of these receptors: an adult in good health. Both conserved end residues are part of each CDR3. D genes are given only for firm matches. Not every row has a clone size; where given, it reads once, few, many or a size class.

j_gene | abundance | v_gene | d_gene | CDR3aa | CDR3nt
TRBJ1-1 | NA | TRBV19 | TRBD1 | CASTLYGTGPRGMNTEAFF | TGTGCCAGTACTTTGTATGGGACAGGGCCGAGGGGAATGAACACTGAAGCTTTCTTT
TRBJ2-7 | NA | TRBV10-2 | TRBD2 | CASSERTRSGSHEQYF | TGCGCCAGCAGTGAGAGAACTCGTAGCGGGAGTCACGAGCAGTACTTC
TRBJ1-1 | NA | TRBV7-9 | TRBD1 | CASSSDRAPEAFF | TGTGCCAGCAGCTCGGACAGGGCGCCTGAAGCTTTCTTT
TRBJ1-5 | once | TRBV6-5 | TRBD1 | CASNPWTGGSQPQHF | TGTGCCAGCAATCCGTGGACAGGGGGCAGCCAGCCCCAGCATTTT
TRBJ1-2 | NA | TRBV24-1 | NA | CATSVAGGNGYTF | TGTGCCACCAGTGTTGCGGGGGGGAACGGCTACACCTTC
TRBJ1-1 | NA | TRBV24-1 | TRBD1 | CATQTGPNTEAFF | TGTGCCACCCAGACAGGGCCGAACACTGAAGCTTTCTTT
TRBJ1-1 | NA | TRBV30 | NA | CACPGDGTEAFF | TGTGCCTGTCCCGGCGACGGCACTGAAGCTTTCTTT
TRBJ1-5 | NA | TRBV11-2 | TRBD1 | CASSLGDREGQPQHF | TGTGCCAGCAGCTTAGGGGACAGGGAAGGTCAGCCCCAGCATTTT
TRBJ2-5 | NA | TRBV29-1 | TRBD2 | CSVAGTSGAETQYF | TGCAGCGTGGCCGGGACTAGCGGGGCGGAGACCCAGTACTTC
TRBJ2-2 | NA | TRBV5-1 | NA | CASSLGQNTGELFF | TGCGCCAGCAGCTTGGGGCAGAACACCGGGGAGCTGTTTTTT
TRBJ2-1 | NA | TRBV4-1 | NA | CASSQEGSGYEQFF | TGCGCCAGCAGCCAAGAGGGTAGCGGTTATGAGCAGTTCTTC
TRBJ1-2 | NA | TRBV5-5 | NA | CASSLLDGNGYTF | TGTGCCAGCAGTCTCTTGGACGGTAATGGCTACACCTTC
TRBJ2-3 | NA | TRBV15 | TRBD1 | CATSPRSAQGFKSTQYF | TGTGCCACCAGCCCGAGGTCGGCACAGGGGTTCAAAAGTACGCAGTATTTT
TRBJ2-2 | NA | TRBV9 | NA | CASTAERSGELFF | TGTGCCAGCACGGCGGAGAGGAGCGGGGAGCTGTTTTTT
TRBJ1-2 | NA | TRBV10-2 | TRBD1 | CASSESGTGKGTF | TGCGCCAGCAGTGAGTCAGGGACAGGGAAGGGCACCTTC
TRBJ1-1 | NA | TRBV6-6 | NA | CASSNEPGQMNTEAFF | TGTGCCAGCAGTAACGAACCGGGACAAATGAACACTGAAGCTTTCTTT
TRBJ2-7 | NA | TRBV25-1 | NA | CASSGRLYEQYF | TGTGCCAGCAGCGGGAGACTTTACGAGCAGTACTTC
TRBJ2-5 | few | TRBV4-2 | NA | CASSQEDAAAETQYF | TGTGCCAGCAGCCAAGAAGACGCGGCGGCGGAGACCCAGTACTTC
TRBJ1-1 | NA | TRBV5-4 | NA | CASSLPFTENTEAFF | TGTGCCAGCAGCTTGCCCTTTACGGAGAACACTGAAGCTTTCTTT
TRBJ1-1 | few | TRBV19 | NA | CASAQGRNTEAFF | TGTGCCAGTGCGCAGGGTCGGAACACTGAAGCTTTCTTT
TRBJ1-5 | NA | TRBV2 | NA | CASSLDDQPQHF | TGTGCCAGCAGTCTCGACGATCAGCCCCAGCATTTT
TRBJ1-1 | NA | TRBV27 | NA | CASKQQGRNTEAFF | TGTGCCAGCAAACAACAGGGCAGGAACACTGAAGCTTTCTTT
TRBJ2-5 | NA | TRBV6-6 | TRBD2 | CASTQRGGPQETQYF | TGTGCCAGCACCCAGCGGGGTGGGCCCCAAGAGACCCAGTACTTC
TRBJ1-6 | NA | TRBV30 | NA | CAWTRDYNSPLHF | TGTGCCTGGACCCGGGACTATAATTCACCCCTCCACTTT
TRBJ2-5 | NA | TRBV3-1/TRBV3-2 | TRBD1 | CASSEGTGTETQYF | TGTGCCAGCAGCGAAGGGACAGGAACCGAGACCCAGTACTTC
TRBJ2-1 | NA | TRBV3-1/TRBV3-2 | NA | CASIRNRGSNEQFF | TGTGCCAGCATCCGAAACCGGGGCTCCAATGAGCAGTTCTTC
TRBJ2-1 | NA | TRBV6-4 | NA | CASSDRGEYNEQFF | TGTGCCAGCAGTGACAGGGGGGAGTACAATGAGCAGTTCTTC
TRBJ2-3 | NA | TRBV18 | NA | CASSPEWGGTDTQYF | TGTGCCAGCTCACCGGAGTGGGGAGGCACAGATACGCAGTATTTT
TRBJ1-2 | NA | TRBV19 | TRBD1 | CASSIDPGRTGYGYTF | TGTGCCAGTAGTATAGATCCGGGGAGGACAGGGTATGGCTACACCTTC
TRBJ1-2 | NA | TRBV4-1 | NA | CASSLTHQNIIYGYTF | TGCGCCAGCAGCCTCACGCACCAGAATATTATCTATGGCTACACCTTC
TRBJ1-3 | NA | TRBV6-2/TRBV6-3 | NA | CASSISSGNTIYF | TGTGCCAGCAGTATTTCGTCTGGAAACACCATATATTTT
TRBJ2-1 | NA | TRBV5-6 | TRBD2 | CASSFPGLGNEQFF | TGTGCCAGCAGTTTTCCGGGACTAGGCAATGAGCAGTTCTTC
TRBJ2-1 | NA | TRBV7-2 | NA | CASSLVRSLRNEQFF | TGTGCCAGCAGCTTAGTCAGGAGCCTCAGGAATGAGCAGTTCTTC
TRBJ2-1 | NA | TRBV14 | TRBD2 | CASSQDQGLAGGPNEQFF | TGTGCCAGCAGCCAAGATCAGGGACTAGCGGGAGGGCCCAATGAGCAGTTCTTC
TRBJ2-2 | NA | TRBV5-4 | NA | CAPPGRANTGELFF | TGTGCCCCGCCCGGGCGGGCGAACACCGGGGAGCTGTTTTTT
TRBJ1-1 | NA | TRBV29-1 | NA | CSVITGMNTEAFF | TGCAGCGTTATAACAGGCATGAACACTGAAGCTTTCTTT
TRBJ1-5 | NA | TRBV5-1 | NA | CASSWRTIDNQPQHF | TGCGCCAGCAGCTGGCGGACGATCGACAATCAGCCCCAGCATTTT
TRBJ1-2 | NA | TRBV29-1 | NA | CSVEGALGIGYGYTF | TGCAGCGTTGAAGGAGCACTAGGGATCGGCTATGGCTACACCTTC
TRBJ1-4 | once | TRBV6-1 | TRBD1 | CASSEGTGGGEKLFF | TGTGCCAGCAGTGAGGGGACAGGGGGTGGTGAAAAACTGTTTTTT
TRBJ1-1 | NA | TRBV5-5 | NA | CASSFTTNTEAFF | TGTGCCAGCAGCTTTACCACGAACACTGAAGCTTTCTTT
TRBJ2-6 | NA | TRBV3-1/TRBV3-2 | TRBD2 | CASSQGGVPRSGANVLTF | TGTGCCAGCAGCCAGGGGGGGGTCCCTCGGTCCGGGGCCAACGTCCTGACTTTC
TRBJ1-1 | NA | TRBV6-6 | TRBD1 | CASRRTGGEAFF | TGTGCCAGCAGGAGGACAGGCGGTGAAGCTTTCTTT
TRBJ2-1 | NA | TRBV6-5 | NA | CASSAQGYNEQFF | TGTGCCAGCAGCGCACAGGGCTACAATGAGCAGTTCTTC
TRBJ2-1 | once | TRBV19 | NA | CASSILAGEGVYEQFF | TGTGCCAGTAGTATTCTGGCGGGAGAGGGGGTCTATGAGCAGTTCTTC
TRBJ1-2 | NA | TRBV3-1/TRBV3-2 | NA | CASSPSGGQGYTF | TGTGCCAGCAGCCCGAGCGGGGGGCAAGGCTACACCTTC
TRBJ2-7 | NA | TRBV6-4 | TRBD2 | CASKLAGTSGRSYEQYF | TGTGCCAGCAAGCTCGCCGGGACTAGCGGGAGGTCCTACGAGCAGTACTTC
TRBJ1-5 | NA | TRBV6-5 | NA | CASRVQASLNQPQHF | TGTGCCAGCAGGGTACAGGCTTCCCTCAATCAGCCCCAGCATTTT
TRBJ1-3 | once | TRBV29-1 | NA | CSVGLSGNTIYF | TGCAGCGTCGGACTCTCTGGAAACACCATATATTTT
TRBJ2-2 | NA | TRBV10-3 | NA | CAISALSWELFF | TGTGCCATCAGTGCCTTATCCTGGGAGCTGTTTTTT
TRBJ1-6 | NA | TRBV4-2 | TRBD1 | CASSQVATGSNSPLHF | TGTGCCAGCAGCCAAGTTGCGACAGGGTCGAATTCACCCCTCCACTTT
TRBJ2-7 | NA | TRBV6-5 | NA | CASSYQGNEQYF | TGTGCCAGCAGTTACCAGGGAAACGAGCAGTACTTC
TRBJ1-2 | NA | TRBV25-1 | NA | CASSESGGGAGTNYGYTF | TGTGCCAGCAGTGAATCCGGAGGGGGAGCAGGGACTAACTATGGCTACACCTTC
TRBJ2-2 | NA | TRBV5-1 | NA | CASSLAPDTGELFF | TGCGCCAGCAGCTTGGCGCCGGACACCGGGGAGCTGTTTTTT
TRBJ1-2 | NA | TRBV7-2 | NA | CASSLGYGQNGYTF | TGTGCCAGCAGCTTAGGTTACGGACAAAATGGCTACACCTTC
TRBJ2-3 | NA | TRBV7-2 | TRBD2 | CASSRNGRGSDTQYF | TGTGCCAGCAGCCGGAACGGGAGGGGATCAGATACGCAGTATTTT
TRBJ1-1 | NA | TRBV2 | TRBD1 | CASSDRGLANTEAFF | TGTGCCAGCAGTGATAGGGGGCTCGCGAACACTGAAGCTTTCTTT